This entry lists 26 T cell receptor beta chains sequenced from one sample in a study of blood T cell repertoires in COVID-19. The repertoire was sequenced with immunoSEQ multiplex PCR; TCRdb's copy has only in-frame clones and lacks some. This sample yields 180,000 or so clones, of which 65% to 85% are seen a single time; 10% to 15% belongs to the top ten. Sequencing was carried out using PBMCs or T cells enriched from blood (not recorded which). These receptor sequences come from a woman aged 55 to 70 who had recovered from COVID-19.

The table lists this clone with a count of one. CDR3 nucleotides: TGTGCCAGCAGCGTAGGTAGCACCGATAGGGGGGAAAAACTGTTTTTT. This codes for CASSVGSTDRGEKLFF. The chain joins TRBV9 to TRBJ1-4; D is possibly TRBD1 (6 bases). Germline values: CDR1 SGDLS, CDR2 YYNGEE. V lost 0 bases to trimming and J lost 8 bases, with 17 bases between them. The CDR3 length is 16 residues.

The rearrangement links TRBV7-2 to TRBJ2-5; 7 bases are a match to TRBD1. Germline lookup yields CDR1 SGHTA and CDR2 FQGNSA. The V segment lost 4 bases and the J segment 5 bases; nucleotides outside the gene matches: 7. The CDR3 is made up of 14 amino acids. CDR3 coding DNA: TGTGCCAGCAGCTCTCAAGGGGGCAAGGAGACCCAGTACTTC. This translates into CASSSQGGKETQYF. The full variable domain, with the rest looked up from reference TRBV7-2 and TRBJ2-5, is GAGVSQSPSNKVTEKGKDVELRCDPISGHTALYWYRQSLGQGLEFLIYFQGNSAPDKSGLPSDRFSAERTGGSVSTLTIQRTQQEDSAVYLCASSSQGGKETQYFGPGTRLLVL.

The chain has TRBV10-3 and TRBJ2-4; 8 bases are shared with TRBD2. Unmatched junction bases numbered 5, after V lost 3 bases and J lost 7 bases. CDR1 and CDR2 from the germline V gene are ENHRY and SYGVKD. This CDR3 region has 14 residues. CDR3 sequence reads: CAISDKAGDNIQYF. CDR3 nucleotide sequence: TGTGCCATCAGTGACAAAGCGGGAGATAACATTCAGTACTTC.

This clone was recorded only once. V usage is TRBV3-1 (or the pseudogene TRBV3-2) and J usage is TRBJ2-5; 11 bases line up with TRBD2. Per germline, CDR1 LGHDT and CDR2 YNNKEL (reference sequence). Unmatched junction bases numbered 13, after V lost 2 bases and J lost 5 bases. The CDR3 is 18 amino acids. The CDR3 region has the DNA TGTGCCAGCAGCCAAAGTCCCCTAGCGGGGGGCCTCCAGGAGACCCAGTACTTC. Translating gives CASSQSPLAGGLQETQYF.

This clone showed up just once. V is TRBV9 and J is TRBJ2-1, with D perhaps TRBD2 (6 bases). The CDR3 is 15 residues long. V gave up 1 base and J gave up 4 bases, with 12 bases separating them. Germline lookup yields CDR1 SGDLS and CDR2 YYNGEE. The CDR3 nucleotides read TGTGCCAGCAGCGTATCGGGCGGAGGGTACAATGAGCAGTTCTTC. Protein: CASSVSGGGYNEQFF.

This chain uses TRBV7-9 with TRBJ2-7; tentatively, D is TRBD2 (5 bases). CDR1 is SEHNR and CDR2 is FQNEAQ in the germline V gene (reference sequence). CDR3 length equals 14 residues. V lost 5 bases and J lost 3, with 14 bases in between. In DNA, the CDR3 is TGTGCCAGCAGCCCAGGACGTGGAGGCTACGAGCAGTACTTC. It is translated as CASSPGRGGYEQYF. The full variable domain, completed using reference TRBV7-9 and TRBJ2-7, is DTGVSQNPRHKITKRGQNVTFRCDPISEHNRLYWYRQTLGQGPEFLTYFQNEAQLEKSRLLSDRFSAERPKGSFSTLEIQRTEQGDSAMYLCASSPGRGGYEQYFGPGTRLTVT.

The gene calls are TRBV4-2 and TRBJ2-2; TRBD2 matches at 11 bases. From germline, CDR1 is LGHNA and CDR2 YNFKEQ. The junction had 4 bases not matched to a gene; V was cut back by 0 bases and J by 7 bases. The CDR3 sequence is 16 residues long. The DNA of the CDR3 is TGTGCCAGCAGCCAAGAACTAGCGGGAGTGGACGGGGAGCTGTTTTTT. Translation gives CASSQELAGVDGELFF.

Here the CDR3 DNA reads TGTGCCAGTAGACTAGAGCCCGGGCGAAATCAGCCCCAGCATTTT. Amino acid sequence: CASRLEPGRNQPQHF. This chain connects TRBV19 to TRBJ1-5; D uncertain. The germline V gene has CDR1 LNHDA and CDR2 SQIVND (reference sequence). CDR3 length: 15 amino acids. V was shortened by 6 bases and J by 4 bases, with 16 bases between the two germline ends.

Here the CDR3 DNA reads TGCGCCAGCAGTGAGTCGTCGGGACAGGGGTACCAGCCCCAGCATTTT. It yields the protein CASSESSGQGYQPQHF. The chain uses TRBV10-2 and TRBJ1-5, with TRBD1 matching 10 bases. This CDR3 region has 16 residues. The trim removed 0 bases at V and 7 bases at J, leaving 6 bases unmatched. Looked up from germline, CDR1 is WSHSY and CDR2 is SAAADI.

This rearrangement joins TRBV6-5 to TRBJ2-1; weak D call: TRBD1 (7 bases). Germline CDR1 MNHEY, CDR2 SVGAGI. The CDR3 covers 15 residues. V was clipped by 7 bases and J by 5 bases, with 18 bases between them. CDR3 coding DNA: TGTGCCAGCAAAAGGAGGGGAGACAGGGACAATGAGCAGTTCTTC. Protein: CASKRRGDRDNEQFF.

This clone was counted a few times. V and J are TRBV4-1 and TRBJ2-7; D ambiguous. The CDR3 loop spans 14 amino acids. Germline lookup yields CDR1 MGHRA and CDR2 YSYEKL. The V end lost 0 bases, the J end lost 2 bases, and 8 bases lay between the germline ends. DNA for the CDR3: TGCGCCAGCAGCCAAGATTACGGTCCCTACGAGCAGTACTTC. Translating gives CASSQDYGPYEQYF.

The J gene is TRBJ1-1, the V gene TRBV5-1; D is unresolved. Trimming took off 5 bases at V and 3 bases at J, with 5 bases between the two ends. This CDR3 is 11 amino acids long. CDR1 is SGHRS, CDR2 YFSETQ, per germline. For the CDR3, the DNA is TGCGCCAGCAGGGAGGACACTGAAGCTTTCTTT. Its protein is CASREDTEAFF.

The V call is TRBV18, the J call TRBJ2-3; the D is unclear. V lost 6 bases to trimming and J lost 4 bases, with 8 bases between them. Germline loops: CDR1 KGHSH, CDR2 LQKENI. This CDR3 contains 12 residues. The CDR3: CASSIRADTQYF. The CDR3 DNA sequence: TGTGCCAGCTCTATAAGAGCAGATACGCAGTATTTT.

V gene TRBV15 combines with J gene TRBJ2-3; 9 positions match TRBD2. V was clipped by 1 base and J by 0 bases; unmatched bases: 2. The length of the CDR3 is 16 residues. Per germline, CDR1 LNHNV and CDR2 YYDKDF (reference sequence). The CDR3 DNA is TGTGCCACCAGCAGAGGACTAGCGGATAGCACAGATACGCAGTATTTT. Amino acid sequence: CATSRGLADSTDTQYF.

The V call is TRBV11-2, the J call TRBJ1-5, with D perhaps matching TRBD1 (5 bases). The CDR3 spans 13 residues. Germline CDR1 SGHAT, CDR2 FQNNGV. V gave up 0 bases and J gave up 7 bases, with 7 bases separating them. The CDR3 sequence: CASSLDWGQPQHF. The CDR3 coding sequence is TGTGCCAGCAGCTTAGATTGGGGCCAGCCCCAGCATTTT.

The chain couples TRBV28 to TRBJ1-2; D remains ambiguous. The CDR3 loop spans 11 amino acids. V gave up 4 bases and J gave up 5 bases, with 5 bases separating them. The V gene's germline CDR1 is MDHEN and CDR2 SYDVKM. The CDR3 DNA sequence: TGTGCCAGCAGTTCCAGATATGGCTACACCTTC. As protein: CASSSRYGYTF.

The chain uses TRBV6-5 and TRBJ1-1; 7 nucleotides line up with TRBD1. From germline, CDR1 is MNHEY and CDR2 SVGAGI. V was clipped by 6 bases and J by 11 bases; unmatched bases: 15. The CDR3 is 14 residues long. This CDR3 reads CASSPSLGGSNAFF. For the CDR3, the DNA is TGTGCCAGCAGCCCCTCGCTAGGGGGCTCAAATGCTTTCTTT.

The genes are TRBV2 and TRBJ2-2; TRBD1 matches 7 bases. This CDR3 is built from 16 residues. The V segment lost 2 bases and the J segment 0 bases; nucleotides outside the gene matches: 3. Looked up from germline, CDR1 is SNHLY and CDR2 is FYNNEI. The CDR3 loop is CASSETGDANTGELFF. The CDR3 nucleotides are TGTGCCAGCAGTGAAACAGGGGATGCGAACACCGGGGAGCTGTTTTTT.

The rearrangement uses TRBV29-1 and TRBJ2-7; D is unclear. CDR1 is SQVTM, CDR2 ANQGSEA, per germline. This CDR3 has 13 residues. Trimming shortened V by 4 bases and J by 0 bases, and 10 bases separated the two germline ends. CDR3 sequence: CSVVGSNSYEQYF. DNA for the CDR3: TGCAGCGTTGTCGGTTCAAACTCCTACGAGCAGTACTTC.

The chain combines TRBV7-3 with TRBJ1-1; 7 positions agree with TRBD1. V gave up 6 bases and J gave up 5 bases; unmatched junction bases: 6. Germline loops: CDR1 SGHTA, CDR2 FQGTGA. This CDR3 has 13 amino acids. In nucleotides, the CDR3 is TGTGCCAGCAGTTTCACAGGGGAAACTGAAGCTTTCTTT. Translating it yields CASSFTGETEAFF.

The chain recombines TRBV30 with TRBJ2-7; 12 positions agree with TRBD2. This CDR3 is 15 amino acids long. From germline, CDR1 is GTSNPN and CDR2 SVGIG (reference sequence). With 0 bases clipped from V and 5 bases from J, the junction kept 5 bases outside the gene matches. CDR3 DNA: TGTGCCTGGAGTGTGAGGACTAGCGGGGTGAACGAGCAGTACTTC. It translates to CAWSVRTSGVNEQYF.

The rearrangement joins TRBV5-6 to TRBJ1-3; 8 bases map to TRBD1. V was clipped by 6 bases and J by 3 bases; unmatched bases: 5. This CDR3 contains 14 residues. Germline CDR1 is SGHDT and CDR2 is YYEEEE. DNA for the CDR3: TGTGCCAGCACCAGGGGGCACGGTGGAAACACCATATATTTT. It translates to CASTRGHGGNTIYF.

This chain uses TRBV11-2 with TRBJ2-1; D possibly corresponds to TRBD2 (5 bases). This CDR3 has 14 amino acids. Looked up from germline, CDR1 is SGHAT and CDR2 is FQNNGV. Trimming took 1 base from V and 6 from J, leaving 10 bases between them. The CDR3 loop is CASSLVISVNEQFF. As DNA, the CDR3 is TGTGCCAGCAGCTTAGTAATTAGCGTCAATGAGCAGTTCTTC.

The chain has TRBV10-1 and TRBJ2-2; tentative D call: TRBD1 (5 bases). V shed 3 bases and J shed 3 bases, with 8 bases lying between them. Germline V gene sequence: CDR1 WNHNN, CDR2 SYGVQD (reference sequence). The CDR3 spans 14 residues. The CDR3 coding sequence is TGCGCCAGCAGTGATCGACAGTACACCGGGGAGCTGTTTTTT. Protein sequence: CASSDRQYTGELFF.

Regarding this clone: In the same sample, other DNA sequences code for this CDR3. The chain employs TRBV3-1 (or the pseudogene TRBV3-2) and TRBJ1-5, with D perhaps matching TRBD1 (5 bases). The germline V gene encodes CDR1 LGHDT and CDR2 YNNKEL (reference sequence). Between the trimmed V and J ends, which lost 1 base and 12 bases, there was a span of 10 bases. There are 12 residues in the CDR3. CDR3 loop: CASSQARGNQHF. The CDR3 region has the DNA TGTGCCAGCAGCCAAGCTAGGGGCAACCAGCATTTT.

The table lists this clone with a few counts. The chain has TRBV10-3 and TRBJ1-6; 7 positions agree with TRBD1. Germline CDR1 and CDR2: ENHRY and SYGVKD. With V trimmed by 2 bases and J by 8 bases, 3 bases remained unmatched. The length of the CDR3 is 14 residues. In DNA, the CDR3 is TGTGCCATCAGTGAGGACAGGGCGGATTCACCCCTCCACTTT. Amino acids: CAISEDRADSPLHF.